This T cell receptor (beta chain) emerged from a study of cytomegalovirus exposure and HLA in healthy donors. The CDR3 has 16 residues. The V segment lost 4 bases and the J segment 0 bases; nucleotides outside the gene matches: 6. Germline V lookup: CDR1 SGHRS, CDR2 YFSETQ. PCR employed 60 Vbeta and 13 Jbeta primers. The method was immunoSEQ multiplex PCR; TCRdb's version includes in-frame clones alone and lacks a portion of them. The sample records about 200,000 clones, more than 60% being singletons. V gene TRBV5-1 combines with J gene TRBJ1-2, with 10 bases matching TRBD1. Sequencing was done on a sample of PBMCs. The source is a man in his fifties or sixties in good health and CMV-seronegative. The CDR3 sequence: CASSEGQGSANYGYTF. The CDR3, as DNA: TGCGCCAGCAGCGAGGGACAGGGGTCGGCTAACTATGGCTACACCTTC.